Below, 5 T cell receptor beta chains from the same sample are listed, as sequenced in a study of T-cell memory formation after mild COVID-19. TCRdb re-called the 5' RACE reads with MiXCR, one entry per CDR3 protein. The repertoire holds approximately 390,000 distinct CDR3 sequences, about 15% seen once, with around a fifth in the top ten. Sequencing was done on a sample of PBMCs or a T cell subset sorted from them (not recorded which). Receptors were obtained from a man aged 18 to 29 who had mild COVID-19 (a few samples of this study predate the infection). Cell type and time point are not known.

The V call is TRBV7-2, the J call TRBJ1-2; D is undetermined. Trimming took off 3 bases at V and 5 bases at J, with 7 bases between the two ends. CDR1 is SGHTA and CDR2 is FQGNSA in the germline V gene. CDR3 length: 12 residues. The CDR3 sequence: CASSFDQYGYTF. In DNA, the CDR3 is TGTGCCAGCAGCTTCGACCAGTATGGCTACACCTTC.

In this sample, this clonotype turned up many times. V and J are TRBV2 and TRBJ2-3; 8 nucleotides agree with TRBD1. The J segment lost 2 bases and the V segment lost 10 bases, leaving 2 bases of the junction unmatched. CDR1 and CDR2 from the germline V gene are SNHLY and FYNNEI. CDR3 length: 12 residues. CDR3 bases: TGTGCCACGGACAGGGACACAGATACGCAGTATTTT. The encoded protein is CATDRDTDTQYF.

This clonotype was counted only a few times. The J gene is TRBJ2-1, the V gene TRBV28, with TRBD2 identical over 16 bases. Trimming at V came to 5 bases and at J to 4 bases, leaving 8 bases not matched to a gene. The germline V gene encodes CDR1 MDHEN and CDR2 SYDVKM. This CDR3 has 18 residues. CDR3 region: CASSPGTSGGAGYNEQFF. In DNA form, the CDR3 reads TGTGCCAGCAGTCCCGGGACTAGCGGGGGGGCCGGGTACAATGAGCAGTTCTTC.

This chain joins TRBV4-3 and TRBJ2-3; either TRBD1 or TRBD2 may supply D (6 bases each). V gave up 5 bases and J gave up 0 bases, with 12 bases separating them. The germline V gene has CDR1 LGHNA and CDR2 YSLEER. The CDR3 loop spans 15 amino acids. The CDR3 loop reads CASSGGPWSTDTQYF. The CDR3 DNA sequence: TGCGCCAGCAGCGGGGGGCCCTGGAGCACAGATACGCAGTATTTT.

The V gene is TRBV5-5, the J gene TRBJ2-3; D is unclear. CDR3 length equals 14 residues. In germline, CDR1 is SGHKS, CDR2 YYEKEE (reference sequence). V was shortened by 3 bases and J by 3 bases, with 11 bases between the two germline ends. The CDR3 nucleotides are TGTGCCAGCAGCTGGACGAGGTGGACAGATACGCAGTATTTT. It specifies CASSWTRWTDTQYF.